This T cell receptor beta chain is from a study of T cell responses to AZD1222 COVID-19 vaccine. V was cut by 7 bases and J by 9 bases, with 13 bases left in between. Germline lookup yields CDR1 LNHDA and CDR2 SQIVND (reference sequence). The CDR3 runs 13 residues. The assay was immunoSEQ multiplex PCR, and TCRdb's table has in-frame clones only and misses some. The sample contains fewer than 250,000 clones, 93% of which appear only once. The chain uses TRBV19 and TRBJ1-6; TRBD1 is a possible D gene (6 bases). The specimen was peripheral blood, collected on day 0 of MenACWY control vaccination. The sequence was collected from an adult in good health. CDR3: CASTAGATSPLHF. Here the CDR3 DNA reads TGTGCCAGTACTGCAGGGGCCACTTCACCCCTCCACTTT.